This T cell receptor beta chain was identified during a study of blood T cell repertoires in COVID-19. Profiling relied on immunoSEQ multiplex PCR, and the TCRdb table lists in-frame clones only, not all of them. The table shows about 120,000 clones, with 90% occurring only once. The germline V gene has CDR1 SGHTA and CDR2 FQGNSA. The CDR3 length is 15 residues. V shed 5 bases and J 2 bases; nucleotides not matched to a gene: 6. This TCR derives from a human donor with active COVID-19. The donor label of this sample is uncertain. The sequencing input was peripheral blood. The chain employs TRBV7-2 and TRBJ2-3; 8 positions agree with TRBD2. CDR3: CASSPQRGITDTQYF. The CDR3 nucleotides are TGTGCCAGCAGCCCTCAGCGGGGGATCACAGATACGCAGTATTTT.